This TCR beta chain is from a study of naive and memory T cell subsets. The beta constant-region primer was an equimolar mix of two oligonucleotides covering TRBC1 and TRBC2. Ligated cDNA was amplified by four rounds of PCR with nested alpha and beta constant-region primers and SP2. From the UMI-ligation and nested PCR reads, TCRdb called clonotypes with MiXCR, one entry per CDR3 protein. The profile shows around 40,000 distinct CDR3 sequences, 13% of them singletons. The sample holds many counts of this clonotype. Its matching antigen is unknown. General study findings and limits: Clonotypes here are unpaired alpha or beta chain sequences. Naive and memory subsets had different power law exponents for TCR abundance. Over 85% of naive TCR sequences appeared only once, unlike memory subsets.

The CDR3 is 14 amino acids. The V and J ends lost 8 bases and 2 bases respectively, with 12 bases between them. Germline values: CDR1 MNHNS, CDR2 SASEGT. Source material: effector memory CD4+ T cells from blood. Described subset: effector memory, CD45RA- CD27-. This receptor was identified in a human donor in good health. The chain has TRBV6-1 and TRBJ2-2; D is perhaps TRBD1 (5 bases). CDR3 in amino acids: CASAQGPNTGELFF. The DNA for the CDR3 is TGTGCCAGCGCCCAGGGCCCAAACACCGGGGAGCTGTTTTTT.